The TCR beta chain under discussion was sequenced for a study of shared clonotypes between healthy human individuals. Study information: Three CD4 naive, three CD4 memory, two CD8 naive and one CD8 memory plate were used per donor.

Study-level findings and limits: The study found lower generation probabilities in non-shared clonotypes than in those shared by all four donors.

With respect to this clone: Its cognate antigen is unknown. The identical CDR3 is also encoded by other nucleotide sequences in the sample.

In germline, CDR1 is SGHNT, CDR2 YYREEE (reference sequence). V shed 0 bases and J shed 2 bases, with 9 bases lying between them. The CDR3 contains 14 residues. Deep was the level at which the assay was run. The protocol was immunoSEQ multiplex PCR, while the TCRdb copy is restricted to in-frame clones and leaves out a portion. The table has under 650,000 clones, less than 96% seen once. This sequence originates from a woman younger than 45 in good health. The V gene is TRBV5-4, the J gene TRBJ2-7; weak D call: TRBD2 (6 bases). The specimen was naive CD4+ T cells sorted from blood. Subset specified: CD45RA+ positively selected. In nucleotides, the CDR3 is TGTGCCAGCAGCTTGGGAGCGGGTCCCTACGAGCAGTACTTC. Translated, it gives CASSLGAGPYEQYF.